Presented here are 8 T cell receptor beta chains from one specimen sequenced in a study of early T cells in non-severe SARS-CoV-2 infection. TCRdb reanalysed the 5' RACE reads using MiXCR and keeps one entry per CDR3 protein. The sample lists tens of thousands of distinct CDR3 sequences, 13% to 15% occurring once. The sequenced sample was whole blood. The receptors stem from an adult who was a healthcare worker with PCR-confirmed SARS-CoV-2 infection or an uninfected control (not recorded which).

The CDR3 spells CASRTSPETQYF. CDR3 nucleotides: TGTGCCAGCAGAACTAGCCCTGAGACCCAGTACTTC. This rearrangement joins TRBV6-2 or TRBV6-3 to TRBJ2-5; D is possibly TRBD2 (6 bases). Trimming stripped 6 bases from V and 5 bases from J, with 10 bases between. Germline V CDR1 and CDR2: MNHEY, SVGEGT. This CDR3 contains 12 residues.

Ten or more counts support this clonotype. V is TRBV29-1 and J is TRBJ1-1; TRBD1 might be the D (6 bases). Germline lookup yields CDR1 SQVTM and CDR2 ANQGSEA. The CDR3 runs to 12 residues. Trimming took 7 bases from V and 4 from J, leaving 13 bases between them. The CDR3 spells CSAREGGTEAFF. Written as DNA, the CDR3 is TGCAGCGCCCGAGAGGGGGGCACTGAAGCTTTCTTT.

This clonotype occurred a few times. The V and J genes are TRBV10-3 and TRBJ1-1; tentatively, D is TRBD1 (5 bases). The V end lost 2 bases, the J end lost 9 bases, and 10 bases lay between the germline ends. The CDR3 spans 12 residues. Germline CDR1 and CDR2: ENHRY and SYGVKD. CDR3 loop: CAISEMAGQAFF. In DNA form, the CDR3 reads TGTGCCATCAGTGAGATGGCAGGGCAAGCTTTCTTT.

This clonotype is judged medium-sized. V usage is TRBV7-9 and J usage is TRBJ1-4; D perhaps matches TRBD1 (6 bases). This CDR3 is built from 16 residues. Trimming removed 5 bases at V and 13 bases at J, with 26 bases between. Germline V CDR1 and CDR2: SEHNR, FQNEAQ (reference sequence). CDR3 DNA: TGTGCCAGCAGCCCAGGGGATGAAGGCAGTGCACGGGTACTGTTTTTT. This sequence encodes CASSPGDEGSARVLFF.

This clonotype occurred a few times. V and J are TRBV10-1 and TRBJ2-1; 8 bases map to TRBD2. With V trimmed by 6 bases and J by 4 bases, 8 bases remained unmatched. Looked up from germline, CDR1 is WNHNN and CDR2 is SYGVQD (reference sequence). There are 15 residues in the CDR3. CDR3 coding DNA: TGCGCCAGCAGCCATCGCCGGGAGGGATACAATGAGCAGTTCTTC. Protein: CASSHRREGYNEQFF.

The sample holds a few counts of this clonotype. CDR3 in amino acids: CASSHTLALKGTDTQYF. DNA of the CDR3: TGTGCCAGCAGCCATACCTTAGCGTTAAAGGGGACAGATACGCAGTATTTT. The V and J genes are TRBV7-9 and TRBJ2-3; either TRBD1 or TRBD2 may supply D (5 bases each). CDR1 is SEHNR, CDR2 FQNEAQ, per germline (reference sequence). The CDR3 has 17 amino acids. Trimming removed 5 bases at V and 3 bases at J, with 21 bases between.

The V call is TRBV3-1, the J call TRBJ2-6; the D is unclear. The CDR3 loop spans 19 amino acids. Germline-derived CDR1 and CDR2 are LGHDT and YNNKEL (reference sequence). V lost 3 bases and J lost 0, with 18 bases in between. The CDR3, as DNA: TGTGCCAGCAGCCACGGCCCCGTCCCGGAGAACTCTGGGGCCAACGTCCTGACTTTC. This encodes CASSHGPVPENSGANVLTF.

This chain joins TRBV7-2 and TRBJ2-1; perhaps TRBD2 as D (5 bases). Germline CDR1 is SGHTA and CDR2 is FQGNSA. The CDR3 consists of 13 residues. Trimming removed 4 bases at V and 5 bases at J, with 9 bases between. CDR3 sequence: CASSSDSNNEQFF. DNA of the CDR3: TGTGCCAGCAGCTCGGACTCAAACAATGAGCAGTTCTTC.